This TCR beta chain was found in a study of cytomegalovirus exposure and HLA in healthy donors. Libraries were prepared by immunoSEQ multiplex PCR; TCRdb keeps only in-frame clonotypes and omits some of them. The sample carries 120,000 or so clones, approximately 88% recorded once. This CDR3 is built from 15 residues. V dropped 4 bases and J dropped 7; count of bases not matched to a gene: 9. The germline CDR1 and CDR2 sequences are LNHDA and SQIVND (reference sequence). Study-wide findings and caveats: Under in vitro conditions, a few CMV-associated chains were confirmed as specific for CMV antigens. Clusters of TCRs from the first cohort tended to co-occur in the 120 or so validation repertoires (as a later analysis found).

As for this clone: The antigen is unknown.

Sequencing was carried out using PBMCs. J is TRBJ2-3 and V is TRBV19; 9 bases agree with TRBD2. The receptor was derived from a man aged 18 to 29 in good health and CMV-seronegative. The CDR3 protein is CASSRRSGSVYTQYF. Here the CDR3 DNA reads TGTGCCAGTAGTAGGCGTAGCGGGAGTGTGTATACGCAGTATTTT.